This TCR beta chain was sequenced in a study of cytomegalovirus exposure and HLA in healthy donors. PCR involved 60 Vbeta and 13 Jbeta primers. As handled by the study authors: Roughly 11 million of the 80 million or so unique TCR beta chains counted in a later analysis were shared. TCRdb's copy holds only in-frame clones and misses some; the assay was immunoSEQ multiplex PCR. V and J calls plus clone size are reproduced from that table; the DNA served to infer D and trimming. Here the sample table reports tens of thousands of clones. Study-level points and caveats: As immune exposure information, only CMV serostatus was available.

A remark on this clone: The antigen remains undetermined.

CDR1 is SGHRS and CDR2 is YFSETQ in the germline V gene. The CDR3 has 15 residues. The V end was cut by 0 bases, the J end by 0 bases, with 6 bases between. The TCR sequence derives from a woman in her twenties or thirties in good health and CMV-seronegative. V and J are TRBV5-1 and TRBJ2-2, with unresolved D. The sample was PBMCs. CDR3 loop: CASSLGTSNTGELFF. The CDR3 DNA is TGCGCCAGCAGCTTGGGAACTTCGAACACCGGGGAGCTGTTTTTT.